What follows is one T cell receptor (beta chain) and its context. Antigen specificity is unknown. This specimen belongs to a study of identical twins. Study findings and constraints: A cross-sectional statistical analysis, not follow-up of the same donors, supported the conclusions. The study found weaker excess twin sharing in beta out-of-frame sequences. Clonotypes of the beta chain that were abundant in cord blood carried fewer insertions (memory repertoires showed none).

Germline V gene lookup returns CDR1 SGHDN and CDR2 FVKESK. Losses at the gene ends were 2 bases for V and 7 bases for J; bases not matched to a gene: 8. This CDR3 contains 14 residues. In TCRdb, the 5' RACE reads were re-called with MiXCR into one record per CDR3 protein. The profile shows approximately 220,000 distinct CDR3 sequences, 7.5% of them singletons. The same sample was also used in a study of yellow fever vaccine responses in identical twins.

V gene TRBV14 combines with J gene TRBJ2-7; 7 positions agree with TRBD2. Sequencing was done on a sample of memory (CD45RO+) T cells sorted from blood. The TCR originated in a woman aged 18-29 years in good health. The CDR3 DNA reads as TGTGCCAGCAGCCAACGCGGCGGGAGACTGGAGCAGTACTTC. This encodes CASSQRGGRLEQYF.